Listed below are T cell receptor beta chains from one sample, sequenced in a study of blood T cells in healthy people across ages. TCRdb processed the 5' RACE reads anew with MiXCR; each CDR3 protein has one entry. The profile shows around 1.5 million distinct CDR3 sequences, approximately 59% of them singletons. Source material: blood. Source of these receptors: a man younger than 30 in good health. CDR3s include the opening cysteine and the closing phenylalanine or tryptophan. The D gene is left open where the match is weak. Clone size, where shown, is once, few, many, or a class for clones that have expanded.

V gene	J gene	clone size	D gene	CDR3 DNA	CDR3 protein
TRBV6-2/TRBV6-3	TRBJ2-1	-	TRBD1	TGTGCCAGCAGACCCACCGGGGACAGGGGCCGTGAGCAGTTCTTC	CASRPTGDRGREQFF
TRBV7-8	TRBJ2-7	-	-	TGTGCCAGCAGCCATACGACGCTCTACGAGCAGTACTTC	CASSHTTLYEQYF
TRBV14	TRBJ2-3	once	TRBD2	TGTGCCAGCAGCACCCGACTAGCGGAAACGCAGTATTTT	CASSTRLAETQYF
TRBV28	TRBJ2-1	-	-	TGTGCCAGCAGAAGGACTATCCTCAGCCCGTTCTTC	CASRRTILSPFF
TRBV3-1	TRBJ1-1	-	TRBD1	TGTGCCAGCAGCAAACAGGGGACGAACACTGAAGCTTTCTTT	CASSKQGTNTEAFF
TRBV20-1	TRBJ2-5	-	TRBD2	TGCAGTGCTCCAACGGGACTAGCAGTCCAAGAGACCCAGTACTTC	CSAPTGLAVQETQYF
TRBV4-1	TRBJ2-4	-	TRBD1	TGCGCCAGCAGCCAATGGGACAGGGGTGGTGACATTCAGTACTTC	CASSQWDRGGDIQYF
TRBV13	TRBJ1-1	-	-	TGTGCCAGCAGCCAATCAACCACTGAAGCTTTCTTT	CASSQSTTEAFF
TRBV27	TRBJ2-7	-	TRBD1	TGTGCCAGCAGCTACGGGACAGGCGAGACCTACGAGCAGTACTTC	CASSYGTGETYEQYF
TRBV5-1	TRBJ2-7	-	-	TGCGCCAGCACCGGGGGTCTCGAGCAGTACTTC	CASTGGLEQYF
TRBV24-1	TRBJ2-3	-	TRBD1	TGTGCCACCAGTGATCCGGACAGGGGAGAAGATACGCAGTATTTT	CATSDPDRGEDTQYF
TRBV4-1	TRBJ2-7	-	-	TGCGCCAGCAGCCAAGATCCGTACTCCTACGAGCAGTACTTC	CASSQDPYSYEQYF
TRBV6-2/TRBV6-3	TRBJ2-3	-	-	TGTGCCAGCAGAGTTCCCGGGGGACACAGAATTTTCACAGATACGCAGTATTTT	CASRVPGGHRIFTDTQYF
TRBV3-1	TRBJ2-5	-	TRBD2	TGTGCCAGCAGCCCGACTAGCGGGGGGGTGATGGAGACCCAGTACTTC	CASSPTSGGVMETQYF
TRBV18	TRBJ2-1	-	TRBD1	TGTGCCAGCTCAGTACTACGACAGGGCTCCTACAATGAGCAGTTCTTC	CASSVLRQGSYNEQFF
TRBV3-1	TRBJ2-3	-	TRBD2	TGTGCCAGCAGCCCAGAAGGGGACCGAGCGGGAGCCACAGATACGCAGTATTTT	CASSPEGDRAGATDTQYF
TRBV10-3	TRBJ2-2	-	-	TGTGCCATCACCAAAACTCGCGGGATAAACACCGGGGAGCTGTTTTTT	CAITKTRGINTGELFF
TRBV29-1	TRBJ1-2	-	-	TGCAGCGCCGTCGAATCCGGTGGCTACACCTTC	CSAVESGGYTF
TRBV6-2/TRBV6-3	TRBJ2-5	-	-	TGTGCCAGCAGCACCGGGACACCGGGTTCGGAGACCCAGTACTTC	CASSTGTPGSETQYF
TRBV6-5	TRBJ1-2	-	-	TGTGCCAGCAGTTACTCGGTCGAGGGCTATTTGGGCTACACCTTC	CASSYSVEGYLGYTF
TRBV20-1	TRBJ2-3	few	-	TGCAGTGCTAGAGATATTGAGTCGGACACAGATACGCAGTATTTT	CSARDIESDTDTQYF
TRBV18	TRBJ2-1	many	-	TGTGCCAGCTCACCGATGAATGAGCAGTTCTTC	CASSPMNEQFF
TRBV7-9	TRBJ2-4	once	TRBD2	TGTGCCAGCAGCTTAGGGGGAGCGGGGATGAACATTCAGTACTTC	CASSLGGAGMNIQYF
TRBV15	TRBJ1-2	few	-	TGTGCCACCAGCAGAGCTACCAGGGGCTACACCTTC	CATSRATRGYTF
TRBV7-2	TRBJ2-5	few	-	TGTGCCAGCAGCCAGTTTTTAGGCCGAGAGACGCCTCAAGAGACCCAGTACTTC	CASSQFLGRETPQETQYF
TRBV27	TRBJ2-5	-	-	TGTGCCAGCAGTTCCCAGCCGGAGGTGGAGACCCAGTACTTC	CASSSQPEVETQYF
TRBV5-1	TRBJ1-1	-	-	TGCGCCAGCAGCTTGGCCCAGGCGGCCCTTTTTAACACTGAAGCTTTCTTT	CASSLAQAALFNTEAFF
TRBV29-1	TRBJ2-1	few	-	TGCAGCGTTGAAGAGACCTACAATGAGCAGTTCTTC	CSVEETYNEQFF
TRBV5-1	TRBJ2-1	-	-	TGCGCCAGCAGCCAAACAGACGGAGACAATGAGCAGTTCTTC	CASSQTDGDNEQFF
TRBV3-1	TRBJ2-7	-	-	TGTGCCAGCAGCCCAGGGGTTCGCTACGAGCAGTACTTC	CASSPGVRYEQYF
TRBV6-6	TRBJ2-1	few	-	TGTGCCAGCAGTTACGAGGTCAATGAGCAGTTCTTC	CASSYEVNEQFF
TRBV6-1	TRBJ2-7	-	TRBD1	TGTGCCAGCGGATCCGGGACAGGTCGATACGAGCAGTACTTC	CASGSGTGRYEQYF
TRBV4-1	TRBJ1-1	few	-	TGCGCCAGCAGCCAAGATCAGGGTCTTCCTCAGAACACTGAAGCTTTCTTT	CASSQDQGLPQNTEAFF
TRBV2	TRBJ2-1	few	-	TGTGCCAGTCTGAACCCCCGAGATTACAATGAGCAGTTCTTC	CASLNPRDYNEQFF
TRBV4-1	TRBJ2-5	-	-	TGCGCCAGCAGCCAAGAAGACAGCCTAGAGACCCAGTACTTC	CASSQEDSLETQYF
TRBV20-1	TRBJ2-7	-	TRBD1	TGCAGTGTGGGGCTCAGGGGGAAGGGCTACGAGCAGTACTTC	CSVGLRGKGYEQYF
TRBV7-9	TRBJ2-7	-	TRBD2	TGTGCCAGCGCGGGAGGGGCTAGATCCTACGAGCAGTACTTC	CASAGGARSYEQYF
TRBV20-1	TRBJ2-7	-	-	TGCAGTGCTCTTACAGGGCGGAACGAGCAGTACTTC	CSALTGRNEQYF
TRBV20-1	TRBJ2-1	-	-	TGCAGTGCTAGAGATCCACAGACTTACAATGAGCAGTTCTTC	CSARDPQTYNEQFF
TRBV27	TRBJ2-7	few	-	TGTGCCAGCAGTTTGGCTAGCCGGTACGAGCAGTACTTC	CASSLASRYEQYF
TRBV5-5	TRBJ1-5	-	-	TGTGCCAGCAGCCTACACGGTTACAATCAGCCCCAGCATTTT	CASSLHGYNQPQHF
TRBV20-1	TRBJ2-7	-	-	TGCAGTGCTAGTATCCCCAGGACAACCTTTTACGAGCAGTACTTC	CSASIPRTTFYEQYF
TRBV14	TRBJ2-1	-	-	TGTGCCAGCAGCCAAACGACCCGGGCTTGGAGGAATGAGCAGTTCTTC	CASSQTTRAWRNEQFF
TRBV7-9	TRBJ2-7	-	-	TGTGCCAGCAGCTTATACGAGGGGGACGAGCAGTACTTC	CASSLYEGDEQYF
TRBV27	TRBJ2-3	few	-	TGTGCCAGCAGGGCCATGACTCGCACAGATACGCAGTATTTT	CASRAMTRTDTQYF
TRBV10-3	TRBJ1-2	few	-	TGTGCCATCAGCCCCCGGGGGCCATCTAACTATGGCTACACCTTC	CAISPRGPSNYGYTF
TRBV27	TRBJ1-2	-	-	TGTGCCAGCAGTTTATATCCCGGCTATGGCTACACCTTC	CASSLYPGYGYTF
TRBV4-1	TRBJ2-1	few	TRBD1	TGCGCCAGCAGCCAGCACCGCACACAGGGGTCTTACAATGAGCAGTTCTTC	CASSQHRTQGSYNEQFF
TRBV6-1	TRBJ2-7	once	TRBD2	TGTGCCAGCTCCCGGGAGGCCTTCTCCTACGAGCAGTACTTC	CASSREAFSYEQYF
TRBV21-1	TRBJ2-7	-	-	TGTGCCAGCAGCAAAGCTCCGGGGCGAGAGTCCTACGAGCAGTACTTC	CASSKAPGRESYEQYF
TRBV7-2	TRBJ2-1	-	-	TGTGCCAGCAGCTTAAGTAGGGGTGGTGAGCAGTTCTTC	CASSLSRGGEQFF
TRBV27	TRBJ2-5	-	-	TGTGCAAGCAGTCTACGGACAGAAAAAGAGACCCAGAACTTC	CASSLRTEKETQNF
TRBV10-2	TRBJ2-7	-	TRBD2	TGCGCCAGCAGGGGGACTAGCGGGGCCTCCTACGAGCAGTACTTC	CASRGTSGASYEQYF
TRBV12-3/TRBV12-4	TRBJ2-1	-	TRBD2	TGTGCCAGCAGTTTAGGGCCTAGCGGATACTACAATGAGCAGTTCTTC	CASSLGPSGYYNEQFF
TRBV12-3/TRBV12-4	TRBJ1-1	few	-	TGTGCCAGCACCTTGGGGGTGAGGGACACTGAAGCTTTCTTT	CASTLGVRDTEAFF
TRBV12-3/TRBV12-4	TRBJ2-7	few	-	TGTGCCAGCAGTTTAGAAGGGGTCAAGTACTTC	CASSLEGVKYF
TRBV12-3/TRBV12-4	TRBJ2-3	few	-	TGTGCCAGCAGTCCGGGAGGGACAGCCACAGATACGCAGTATTTT	CASSPGGTATDTQYF
TRBV3-1	TRBJ2-3	-	-	TGTGCCAGCAGTACTGGGGTCTCCCCAGATACGCAGTATTTT	CASSTGVSPDTQYF
TRBV20-1	TRBJ2-7	once	TRBD2	TGCAGTGCCGGACTAGCGGCGAGCGGATCTACCTACGAGCAGTACTTC	CSAGLAASGSTYEQYF